What follows are 5 T cell receptor beta chains derived from one specimen sequenced in a study of blood T cells in healthy people across ages. Combining a sample-barcoded 5' primer with a J-beta primer mix, a second PCR ran for about 7 to 12 cycles. TCRdb passed the 5' RACE reads through MiXCR, listing each CDR3 protein once. Of roughly 800,000 distinct CDR3 sequences detected, 55% to 75% appear once; the ten largest clones hold approximately 20%. Sequenced: blood. The origin of the receptors is a man aged 30 to 45 in good health.

The V call is TRBV20-1, the J call TRBJ2-3, with TRBD2 matching 9 bases. Germline trimming cut 6 bases from V and 0 bases from J; bases unmatched to any gene: 4. The CDR3 loop spans 14 amino acids. CDR1 is DFQATT and CDR2 is SNEGSKA in the germline V gene (reference sequence). The CDR3, as DNA: TGCAGTGCCCGACTAGCGGCGAGCACAGATACGCAGTATTTT. Translation gives CSARLAASTDTQYF.

Concerning this clonotype itself: A much larger clone sits a single nucleotide away, making a read error possible. V and J are TRBV12-3 or TRBV12-4 and TRBJ2-7, with D uncertain. Trimming took 7 bases from V and 6 from J, leaving 13 bases between them. The CDR3 totals 12 residues. The CDR3 DNA is TGTGCCAGCATTTTTTATTCTCCCGAGCAGTACTTC. As protein: CASIFYSPEQYF.

The gene calls are TRBV4-1 and TRBJ1-1; D remains unclear. Deletions cut 1 base from V and 6 bases from J, with 9 bases between. The CDR3 is 13 amino acids. CDR1 is MGHRA and CDR2 is YSYEKL in the germline V gene. In DNA form, the CDR3 reads TGCGCCAGCAGCCAAGGGAGGATTCCTGAAGCTTTCTTT. Its protein is CASSQGRIPEAFF.

This clonotype occurred once. This sequence joins TRBV4-2 and TRBJ2-1, with 10 bases that match TRBD2. After removal of 3 bases from V and 5 bases from J, the junction contained 7 bases not matched to a gene. This CDR3 contains 16 residues. From germline, CDR1 is LGHNA and CDR2 YNFKEQ. The CDR3 here is CASSQQSSGGHNEQFF. DNA for the CDR3: TGTGCCAGCAGCCAGCAATCTAGCGGGGGACACAATGAGCAGTTCTTC.

The chain is built from TRBV7-2 and TRBJ2-1; 9 bases are shared with TRBD2. V lost 3 bases, J lost 6 bases, and 6 bases stayed unmatched. Germline CDR1 SGHTA, CDR2 FQGNSA. The CDR3 is 15 residues long. The CDR3 is CASSFRLAAGNEQFF. The DNA of the CDR3 is TGTGCCAGCAGCTTCCGACTAGCGGCCGGCAATGAGCAGTTCTTC.